Shown below are 28 T cell receptor beta chains from a single sample sequenced in a study of blood T cell repertoires in COVID-19 (dated by TCRdb to 2018 to 2021). Preparation of the library involved the immunoSEQ multiplex PCR assay. TCRdb's version of the immuneACCESS table is confined to in-frame rearrangements and falls short of the full clone set. An unresolved V gene accounts for under half of the shortfall where checked; the remainder is of unknown origin. A total of about 77,000 clones appear in this sample, 80% of them only once. The top ten clonotypes cover around 4.8% of the sample. The material sequenced was peripheral blood. These receptors all stem from a woman in her seventies with acute or convalescent COVID-19.

This clone has more than one count but fewer than ten. The rearrangement uses TRBV19 and TRBJ1-5, with D possibly matching TRBD1 (6 bases). This CDR3 has 12 residues. Germline lookup yields CDR1 LNHDA and CDR2 SQIVND (reference sequence). Between the trimmed V and J ends, which lost 10 bases and 4 bases, there was a span of 11 bases. The CDR3 nucleotides read TGTGCCATCGGGACACCGAATCAGCCCCAGCATTTT. Amino acid sequence: CAIGTPNQPQHF. Based on the CDR3 plus reference TRBV19 and TRBJ1-5, the full variable domain is DGGITQSPKYLFRKEGQNVTLSCEQNLNHDAMYWYRQDPGQGLRLIYYSQIVNDFQKGDIAEGYSVSREKKESFPLTVTSAQKNPTAFYLCAIGTPNQPQHFGDGTRLSIL.

The chain joins TRBV14 to TRBJ2-3; 7 bases line up with TRBD1. This CDR3 has 16 amino acids. V was pared by 4 bases and J by 3 bases, with 10 bases of the junction left unmatched. Germline lookup yields CDR1 SGHDN and CDR2 FVKESK. CDR3 region: CASSLTDRPSTDTQYF. The CDR3 region has the DNA TGTGCCAGCAGCCTAACGGACAGGCCGTCTACAGATACGCAGTATTTT. The full variable domain, in which reference TRBV14 and TRBJ2-3 provide the parts outside the CDR3, is EAGVTQFPSHSVIEKGQTVTLRCDPISGHDNLYWYRRVMGKEIKFLLHFVKESKQDESGMPNNRFLAERTGGTYSTLKVQPAELEDSGVYFCASSLTDRPSTDTQYFGPGTRLTVL.

This clone was counted many times. The chain is built from TRBV6-5 and TRBJ2-7; 7 nucleotides align to TRBD2. Germline CDR1 is MNHEY and CDR2 is SVGAGI. CDR3 length: 15 residues. With V trimmed by 5 bases and J by 7 bases, 14 bases remained unmatched. The CDR3: CASSLGGGNLGEQYF. CDR3 nucleotide sequence: TGTGCCAGCAGTCTGGGGGGGGGTAACCTTGGGGAGCAGTACTTC.

The chain has TRBV3-1 (or the pseudogene TRBV3-2) and TRBJ1-5, with a possible D match to TRBD1 (5 bases). The CDR3 loop spans 15 amino acids. In germline, CDR1 is LGHDT, CDR2 YNNKEL (reference sequence). Trimming shortened V by 2 bases and J by 4 bases, and 12 bases separated the two germline ends. Here the CDR3 DNA reads TGTGCCAGCAGCCAACGGGGGACCCAAAATCAGCCCCAGCATTTT. It is translated as CASSQRGTQNQPQHF.

This chain uses TRBV5-1 with TRBJ2-3, with D possibly being TRBD2 (6 bases). V gave up 6 bases and J gave up 2 bases, with 16 bases separating them. Looked up from germline, CDR1 is SGHRS and CDR2 is YFSETQ. The CDR3 loop spans 15 amino acids. CDR3 region: CASMEGPEYTDTQYF. The CDR3, as DNA: TGCGCCAGCATGGAGGGACCGGAATACACAGATACGCAGTATTTT.

V gene TRBV4-3 combines with J gene TRBJ2-7, with 10 positions matching TRBD2. V was pared by 2 bases and J by 3 bases, with 4 bases of the junction left unmatched. CDR3 length equals 15 residues. Germline V gene lookup returns CDR1 LGHNA and CDR2 YSLEER. CDR3 amino acids: CASSQLAGGSYEQYF. CDR3 nucleotide sequence: TGCGCCAGCAGCCAATTAGCGGGGGGTAGCTACGAGCAGTACTTC.

In its sample, this clone was seen once. This chain uses TRBV25-1 with TRBJ1-1, with 7 bases identical to TRBD1. J gave up 10 bases and V 7 bases, and 12 bases lay outside the gene matches. The germline gives CDR1 MGHDK, CDR2 SYGVNS. The CDR3 sequence is 13 residues long. Written as DNA, the CDR3 is TGTGCCAGCACGGCAGGGGGATTGGCGGGAGCTTTCTTT. Its translation is CASTAGGLAGAFF.

This clone was seen a single time. The chain recombines TRBV18 with TRBJ2-2; D is possibly TRBD2 (6 bases). The CDR3 is 14 amino acids. Germline V gene sequence: CDR1 KGHSH, CDR2 LQKENI. Trimming took off 6 bases at V and 5 bases at J, with 13 bases between the two ends. CDR3 in DNA: TGTGCCAGCTCGGCGGGCCGGGGGACCGGGGAGCTGTTTTTT. Translating it yields CASSAGRGTGELFF.

This chain joins TRBV6-2 or TRBV6-3 and TRBJ2-1; 7 bases align to TRBD1. Germline V gives CDR1 MNHEY, CDR2 SVGEGT. The CDR3 runs 16 residues. The junction had 10 bases not matched to a gene; V was cut back by 2 bases and J by 6 bases. The CDR3 coding sequence is TGTGCCAGCAGTTACCCAGTACAGGGGCTTAGCAATGAGCAGTTCTTC. Translating it yields CASSYPVQGLSNEQFF.

The V gene is TRBV5-5, the J gene TRBJ1-2; TRBD1 is a possible D gene (6 bases). CDR3 size: 13 residues. CDR1 is SGHKS, CDR2 YYEKEE, per germline (reference sequence). The V end was cut by 0 bases, the J end by 6 bases, with 9 bases between. This chain's CDR3 is CASSLDRVNGYTF. The CDR3, as DNA: TGTGCCAGCAGCTTGGACAGGGTAAATGGCTACACCTTC. Drawing the rest from reference TRBV5-5 and TRBJ1-2, the complete variable domain is DAGVTQSPTHLIKTRGQQVTLRCSPISGHKSVSWYQQVLGQGPQFIFQYYEKEERGRGNFPDRFSARQFPNYSSELNVNALLLGDSALYLCASSLDRVNGYTFGSGTRLTVV.

DNA for the CDR3: TGTGCCAGCAACTCCTTAGGGGGGGCAAATGAGCAGTTCTTC. This sequence encodes CASNSLGGANEQFF. The chain couples TRBV6-6 to TRBJ2-1; D possibly corresponds to TRBD2 (7 bases). V lost 7 bases, J lost 7 bases, and 17 bases lay in between. CDR1 MNHNY and CDR2 SVGAGI come from the germline V gene (reference sequence). The CDR3 is made up of 14 amino acids.

This clone was recorded a few times. The rearrangement uses TRBV18 and TRBJ2-3, with D perhaps matching TRBD1 (6 bases). Trimming stripped 6 bases from V and 3 bases from J, with 16 bases between. This CDR3 is 15 amino acids long. Germline loops: CDR1 KGHSH, CDR2 LQKENI. CDR3 in DNA: TGTGCCAGCTCGCCCAGGGGTACTAAGACAGATACGCAGTATTTT. Translated, it gives CASSPRGTKTDTQYF.

The chain links TRBV6-5 to TRBJ2-7; no clear D gene. Trimming took off 6 bases at V and 3 bases at J, with 6 bases between the two ends. The CDR3 runs 11 residues. Germline CDR1 and CDR2: MNHEY and SVGAGI. This chain's CDR3 is CASRNHYEQYF. As DNA, the CDR3 is TGTGCCAGCAGAAATCACTACGAGCAGTACTTC.

This rearrangement joins TRBV9 to TRBJ2-7; D not resolved. CDR1 is SGDLS and CDR2 is YYNGEE in the germline V gene. Trimming removed 0 bases at V and 0 bases at J, with 10 bases between. The CDR3 runs to 15 residues. CDR3 in amino acids: CASSVAPTYSYEQYF. As DNA, the CDR3 is TGTGCCAGCAGCGTAGCCCCGACATACTCCTACGAGCAGTACTTC. Variable domain in full (rest from reference TRBV9 and TRBJ2-7): DSGVTQTPKHLITATGQRVTLRCSPRSGDLSVYWYQQSLDQGLQFLIQYYNGEERAKGNILERFSAQQFPDLHSELNLSSLELGDSALYFCASSVAPTYSYEQYFGPGTRLTVT.

The chain has TRBV12-3 or TRBV12-4 and TRBJ1-2; the D gene is possibly TRBD1 (6 bases). The CDR3 consists of 12 residues. V was shortened by 5 bases and J by 8 bases, with 12 bases between the two germline ends. The CDR3 spells CASSPRQAGYTF. CDR3 DNA sequence: TGTGCCAGCAGTCCAAGACAGGCCGGCTACACCTTC.

The CDR3 spells CASSYSRGYGYTF. DNA for the CDR3: TGTGCCAGCAGTTACTCGAGAGGGTATGGCTACACCTTC. V and J are TRBV6-2 or TRBV6-3 and TRBJ1-2; D uncertain. Trimming stripped 0 bases from V and 5 bases from J, with 7 bases between. Germline CDR1 and CDR2: MNHEY and SVGEGT. The CDR3 runs 13 residues.

This chain links TRBV6-4 with TRBJ1-2; 10 bases match TRBD1. The CDR3 has 15 amino acids. V trimming: 6 bases; J trimming: 0 bases; junction bases outside the gene matches: 4. Germline CDR1 is MRHNA and CDR2 is SNTAGT. The CDR3 nucleotides are TGTGCCAGCAGGGCAGGACAGGGGGCTAACTATGGCTACACCTTC. As protein: CASRAGQGANYGYTF.

The V call is TRBV4-3, the J call TRBJ2-5; 9 nucleotides align to TRBD2. CDR1 is LGHNA, CDR2 YSLEER, per germline. There are 17 residues in the CDR3. V was clipped by 0 bases and J by 2 bases; unmatched bases: 7. The CDR3 bases are TGCGCCAGCAGCCAAGACCTAGCGGGGAGGAGTCAAGAGACCCAGTACTTC. Its protein is CASSQDLAGRSQETQYF.

The count of this clone is one. The chain carries TRBV24-1 and TRBJ1-2; D possibly corresponds to TRBD1 (5 bases). The length of the CDR3 is 12 residues. V lost 4 bases to trimming and J lost 5 bases, with 7 bases between them. The germline gives CDR1 KGHDR, CDR2 SFDVKD. CDR3 protein: CATSDPGYGYTF. CDR3 coding DNA: TGTGCCACCAGTGACCCAGGGTATGGCTACACCTTC.

This clone has just one count. The chain joins TRBV7-2 to TRBJ1-3, with TRBD1 matching 7 bases. Trimming cost V 4 bases and J 4 bases; bases outside gene matches: 4. Germline assignment: CDR1 SGHTA and CDR2 FQGNSA. CDR3 length: 14 residues. The CDR3 DNA follows: TGTGCCAGCAGCTCACAGGGGTACGGAAACACCATATATTTT. As protein: CASSSQGYGNTIYF. The complete variable domain, with remaining parts taken from reference TRBV7-2 and TRBJ1-3, reads GAGVSQSPSNKVTEKGKDVELRCDPISGHTALYWYRQSLGQGLEFLIYFQGNSAPDKSGLPSDRFSAERTGGSVSTLTIQRTQQEDSAVYLCASSSQGYGNTIYFGEGSWLTVV.

The chain carries TRBV4-2 and TRBJ1-3, with D maybe TRBD1 (6 bases). V was pared by 3 bases and J by 4 bases, with 7 bases between. CDR1 and CDR2 from the germline V gene are LGHNA and YNFKEQ. The CDR3 has 13 amino acids. The CDR3 protein is CASSQGAGNTIYF. As DNA, the CDR3 is TGTGCCAGCAGCCAGGGGGCAGGAAACACCATATATTTT.

This sequence joins TRBV29-1 and TRBJ2-7, with D uncertain. V was cut by 0 bases and J by 1 base, with 4 bases left in between. The CDR3 length is 12 residues. Germline V gene data show CDR1 as SQVTM and CDR2 as ANQGSEA. CDR3: CSVEDLSYEQYF. CDR3 sequence (DNA): TGCAGCGTTGAAGATCTATCCTACGAGCAGTACTTC.

The chain links TRBV7-9 to TRBJ2-3, with TRBD1 matching over 9 bases. V gave up 5 bases and J gave up 3 bases; unmatched junction bases: 6. Germline loops: CDR1 SEHNR, CDR2 FQNEAQ (reference sequence). CDR3 length: 15 amino acids. The CDR3 here is CASSPRDRATDTQYF. The CDR3 nucleotides read TGTGCCAGCAGCCCTAGGGACAGGGCGACAGATACGCAGTATTTT.

V usage is TRBV6-2 or TRBV6-3 and J usage is TRBJ2-1, with unresolved D. Germline CDR1 and CDR2: MNHEY and SVGEGT. The CDR3 sequence is 12 residues long. V was pared by 0 bases and J by 13 bases, with 10 bases between. As DNA, the CDR3 is TGTGCCAGCAGTTACTCAGGCGGTAGACAGTTCTTC. This gives the protein CASSYSGGRQFF.

This clone was counted a few times. The V call is TRBV7-2, the J call TRBJ1-5, with unresolved D. With 3 bases removed from V and 0 bases from J, the gap between germline ends came to 12 bases. CDR3 length: 16 amino acids. Germline V lookup: CDR1 SGHTA, CDR2 FQGNSA. DNA for the CDR3: TGTGCCAGCAGCTTGGAAGGTTCGGGTAGCAATCAGCCCCAGCATTTT. Translated, it gives CASSLEGSGSNQPQHF.

This clone appeared once. J is TRBJ1-3 and V is TRBV4-2; 7 nucleotides line up with TRBD1. The CDR3 has 15 amino acids. V lost 0 bases and J lost 3; bases outside the gene matches: 2. Germline CDR1 is LGHNA and CDR2 is YNFKEQ. The CDR3 reads CASSQDRGVGNTIYF. DNA for the CDR3: TGTGCCAGCAGCCAAGACAGGGGGGTTGGAAACACCATATATTTT.

The chain uses TRBV11-2 and TRBJ2-1; the D is unclear. V was cut by 1 base and J by 5 bases, with 6 bases left in between. Germline CDR1 reads SGHAT; CDR2 reads FQNNGV. The CDR3 consists of 13 residues. The CDR3 nucleotides are TGTGCCAGCAGCTTAGCGATAGACAATGAGCAGTTCTTC. It is translated as CASSLAIDNEQFF.

This clone was detected a few times. The chain has TRBV13 and TRBJ2-7; tentative D call: TRBD1 (8 bases). Germline CDR1 reads PRHDT; CDR2 reads FYEKMQ (reference sequence). The V and J ends lost 5 bases and 6 bases respectively, with 17 bases between them. The CDR3 runs 14 residues. Here the CDR3 DNA reads TGTGCCAGCAGCCATGGACAGGGAGGGCCCGAGCAGTACTTC. It translates to CASSHGQGGPEQYF.